This is a list of T cell receptor beta chains from one sample in a study of cytomegalovirus exposure and HLA in healthy donors. The table came from immunoSEQ multiplex PCR; TCRdb's copy has only in-frame clones and leaves some out. Of about 360,000 clones listed, 75% to 90% are singletons. The sample comprised PBMCs. The receptor source for this set is a young woman in good health and CMV-seronegative. Both conserved end residues are part of each CDR3. The D gene is left open where the match is weak. Size tells how often a clone was seen (once, few, many) or the class of an expanded clone, and some rows leave it out.

J | D | V | size | CDR3 | DNA
TRBJ2-1 | TRBD2 | TRBV5-4 | - | CASRSGTSGSGEQFF | TGTGCCAGCAGGTCCGGGACTAGCGGGAGTGGCGAGCAGTTCTTC
TRBJ2-2 | - | TRBV7-8 | - | CASSSRNPNPSDTGELFF | TGTGCCAGCAGCTCTAGGAACCCAAACCCTTCGGACACCGGGGAGCTGTTTTTT
TRBJ2-7 | - | TRBV7-3 | - | CASSQGHSYEQYF | TGTGCCAGCAGCCAGGGTCACTCCTACGAGCAGTACTTC
TRBJ2-3 | TRBD2 | TRBV25-1 | - | CASAAGGPATQYF | TGTGCCAGCGCAGCGGGAGGGCCAGCTACGCAGTATTTT
TRBJ1-1 | - | TRBV7-8 | - | CASSARGLLNTEAFF | TGTGCCAGCAGCGCCCGGGGACTGTTGAACACTGAAGCTTTCTTT
TRBJ2-1 | - | TRBV7-8 | - | CASTTPLSEQFF | TGTGCCAGCACCACCCCGCTGAGTGAGCAGTTCTTC
TRBJ2-1 | TRBD2 | TRBV2 | - | CASSPTSGGFNEQFF | TGTGCCAGCAGCCCGACTAGCGGGGGCTTTAATGAGCAGTTCTTC
TRBJ2-7 | - | TRBV19 | - | CASRRGNFSYEQYF | TGTGCCAGTAGAAGGGGCAACTTCTCCTACGAGCAGTACTTC
TRBJ2-2 | - | TRBV7-9 | - | CASSLDSKLTGELFF | TGTGCCAGCAGCTTAGACAGTAAACTCACCGGGGAGCTGTTTTTT
TRBJ1-4 | - | TRBV11-2 | - | CASSPRGGREKLFF | TGTGCCAGCAGCCCCCGGGGAGGGAGAGAAAAACTGTTTTTT
TRBJ1-5 | - | TRBV15 | few | CATSRDPKPGGSQHF | TGTGCCACCAGCAGAGATCCGAAACCAGGAGGATCCCAGCATTTT
TRBJ1-5 | - | TRBV19 | - | CATGQPQHF | TGTGCCACCGGTCAGCCCCAGCATTTT
TRBJ2-3 | TRBD2 | TRBV5-1 | - | CASSSSGGADTQYF | TGCGCCAGCAGCTCTAGCGGGGGGGCTGATACGCAGTATTTT
TRBJ1-5 | - | TRBV18 | - | CASSPPYFPTSNQPQHF | TGTGCCAGCTCACCACCGTATTTTCCTACTAGCAATCAGCCCCAGCATTTT
TRBJ1-3 | - | TRBV30 | - | CAWAAGVSGNTIYF | TGTGCCTGGGCCGCGGGCGTATCTGGAAACACCATATATTTT
TRBJ2-7 | TRBD1 | TRBV5-1 | - | CASSPGQGGAWAINYEQYF | TGCGCCAGCAGCCCAGGACAGGGGGGGGCCTGGGCAATAAACTACGAGCAGTACTTC
TRBJ1-2 | - | TRBV28 | - | CASSPRTAYGYTF | TGTGCCAGCAGCCCCAGGACAGCTTATGGCTACACCTTC
TRBJ2-1 | TRBD1 | TRBV7-9 | - | CASSLVRGRVNEQFF | TGTGCCAGCAGCTTAGTAAGGGGGCGGGTAAATGAGCAGTTCTTC